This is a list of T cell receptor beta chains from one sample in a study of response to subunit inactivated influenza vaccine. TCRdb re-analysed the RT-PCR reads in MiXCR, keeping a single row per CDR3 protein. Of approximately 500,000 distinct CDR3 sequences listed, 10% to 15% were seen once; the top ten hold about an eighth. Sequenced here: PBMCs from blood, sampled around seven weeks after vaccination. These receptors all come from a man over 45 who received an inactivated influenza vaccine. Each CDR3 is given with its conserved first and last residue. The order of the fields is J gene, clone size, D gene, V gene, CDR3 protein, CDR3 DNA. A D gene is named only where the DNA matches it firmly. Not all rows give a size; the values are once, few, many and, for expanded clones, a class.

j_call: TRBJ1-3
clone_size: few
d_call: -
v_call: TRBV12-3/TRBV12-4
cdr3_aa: CASTQAGNTIYF
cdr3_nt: TGTGCCAGCACCCAAGCCGGAAACACCATATATTTT

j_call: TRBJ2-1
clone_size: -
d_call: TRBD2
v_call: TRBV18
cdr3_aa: CASSPLAGNTYNEQFF
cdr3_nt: TGTGCCAGCTCACCCTTAGCGGGGAACACCTACAATGAGCAGTTCTTC

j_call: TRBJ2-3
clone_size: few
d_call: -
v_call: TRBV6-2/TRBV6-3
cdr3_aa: CASNRRSGWGDTQYF
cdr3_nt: TGTGCCAGCAACCGGAGGAGTGGGTGGGGAGATACGCAGTATTTT

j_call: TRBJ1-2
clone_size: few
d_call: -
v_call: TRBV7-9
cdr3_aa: CASSRTDYYGYTF
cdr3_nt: TGTGCCAGCAGTAGGACGGATTACTATGGCTACACCTTC

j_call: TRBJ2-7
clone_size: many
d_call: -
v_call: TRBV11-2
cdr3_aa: CASSLAITGEQYF
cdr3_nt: TGTGCCAGCAGCTTAGCGATCACCGGCGAGCAGTACTTC

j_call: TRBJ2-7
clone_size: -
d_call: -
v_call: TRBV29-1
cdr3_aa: CSVAWGINYEQYF
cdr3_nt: TGCAGCGTTGCGTGGGGGATAAACTACGAGCAGTACTTC

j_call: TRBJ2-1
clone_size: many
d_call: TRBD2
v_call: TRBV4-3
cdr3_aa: CASSPRTSGGNEQFF
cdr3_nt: TGCGCCAGCAGCCCACGGACTAGCGGGGGCAATGAGCAGTTCTTC

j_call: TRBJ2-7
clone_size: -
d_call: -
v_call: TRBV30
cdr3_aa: CAWSVLGGPYEQYF
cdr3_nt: TGTGCCTGGAGTGTACTCGGGGGACCCTACGAGCAGTACTTC

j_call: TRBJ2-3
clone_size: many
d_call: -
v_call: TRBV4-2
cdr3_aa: CASSQDRPTDTQYF
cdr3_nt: TGTGCCAGCAGCCAAGACCGGCCCACAGATACGCAGTATTTT

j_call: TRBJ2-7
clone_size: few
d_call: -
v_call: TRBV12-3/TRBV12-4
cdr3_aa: CASSFQGTLYF
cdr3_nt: TGTGCCAGCAGTTTTCAGGGTACGCTGTACTTC

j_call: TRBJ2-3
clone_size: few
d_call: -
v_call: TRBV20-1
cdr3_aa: CSARVGAAANTQYF
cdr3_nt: TGCAGTGCTAGAGTAGGGGCCGCCGCGAATACGCAGTATTTT

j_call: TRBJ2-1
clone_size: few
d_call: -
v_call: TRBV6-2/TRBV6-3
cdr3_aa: CASSYRRSSYNEQFF
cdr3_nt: TGTGCCAGCAGTTACCGACGCAGCTCCTACAATGAGCAGTTCTTC

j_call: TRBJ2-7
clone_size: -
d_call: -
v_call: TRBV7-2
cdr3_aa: CASSLLRELTYEQYF
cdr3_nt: TGTGCCAGCAGCTTATTAAGGGAGCTGACCTACGAGCAGTACTTC

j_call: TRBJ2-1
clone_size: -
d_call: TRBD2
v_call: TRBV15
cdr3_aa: CATSREGSGYYNEQFF
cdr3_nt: TGTGCCACCAGCAGAGAGGGTAGCGGGTACTACAATGAGCAGTTCTTC

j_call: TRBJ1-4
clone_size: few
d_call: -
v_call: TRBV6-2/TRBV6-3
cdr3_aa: CASSKGPSAEKLFF
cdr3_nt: TGTGCCAGCAGTAAGGGCCCCTCGGCCGAAAAACTGTTTTTT

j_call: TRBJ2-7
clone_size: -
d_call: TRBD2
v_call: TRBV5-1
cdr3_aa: CASSSRRGGRINEQYF
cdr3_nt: TGCGCCAGCAGCTCCCGGCGGGGCGGGAGGATCAACGAGCAGTACTTC

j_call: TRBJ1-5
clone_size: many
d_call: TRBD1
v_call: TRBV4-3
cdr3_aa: CASSQESGGQPQHF
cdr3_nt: TGCGCCAGCAGCCAAGAATCAGGGGGCCAGCCCCAGCATTTT

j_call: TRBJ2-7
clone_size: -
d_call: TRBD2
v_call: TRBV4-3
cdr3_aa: CASSRGLAGGAYEQYF
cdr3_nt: TGCGCCAGCAGTCGAGGACTAGCGGGAGGCGCCTACGAGCAGTACTTC

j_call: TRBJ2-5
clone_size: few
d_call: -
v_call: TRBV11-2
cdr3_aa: CASSLVIAVQETQYF
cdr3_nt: TGTGCCAGCAGCTTAGTTATAGCGGTCCAAGAGACCCAGTACTTC

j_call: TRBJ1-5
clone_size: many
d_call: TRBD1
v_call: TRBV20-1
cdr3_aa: CSANRGGNQPQHF
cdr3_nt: TGCAGTGCTAACAGGGGGGGCAATCAGCCCCAGCATTTT

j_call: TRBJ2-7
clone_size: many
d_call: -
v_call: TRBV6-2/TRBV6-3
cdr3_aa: CASRPLRTSVTYEQYF
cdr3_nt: TGTGCCAGCAGGCCGCTGAGAACAAGCGTAACCTACGAGCAGTACTTC

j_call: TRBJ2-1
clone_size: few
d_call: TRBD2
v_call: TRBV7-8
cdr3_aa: CASSLGGLASTYNEQFF
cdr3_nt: TGTGCCAGCAGCTTAGGGGGACTAGCTTCTACCTACAATGAGCAGTTCTTC

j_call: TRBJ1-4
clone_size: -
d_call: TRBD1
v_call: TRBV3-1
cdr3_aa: CASSQTGMSNEKLFF
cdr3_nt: TGTGCCAGCAGCCAGACAGGGATGTCTAATGAAAAACTGTTTTTT

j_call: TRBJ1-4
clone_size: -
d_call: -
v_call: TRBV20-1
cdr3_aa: CSAIIPGQAEKLFF
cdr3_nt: TGCAGTGCTATTATCCCGGGACAAGCGGAAAAACTGTTTTTT

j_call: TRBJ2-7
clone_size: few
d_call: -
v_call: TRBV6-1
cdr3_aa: CASSEDRRYEQYF
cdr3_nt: TGTGCCAGCAGTGAAGACAGAAGGTACGAGCAGTACTTC

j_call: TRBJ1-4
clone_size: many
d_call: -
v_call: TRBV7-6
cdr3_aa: CASSLDNSLVEKLFF
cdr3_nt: TGTGCCAGCAGCTTAGATAACAGCTTGGTTGAAAAACTGTTTTTT

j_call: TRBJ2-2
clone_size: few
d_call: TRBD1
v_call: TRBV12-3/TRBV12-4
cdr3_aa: CAVRDRGRGGELFF
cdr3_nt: TGTGCCGTCCGGGACAGGGGGCGAGGCGGGGAGCTGTTTTTT

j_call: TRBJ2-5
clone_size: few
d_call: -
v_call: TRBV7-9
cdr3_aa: CASSTISFRETQYF
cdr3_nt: TGTGCCAGCAGCACAATAAGCTTCCGGGAGACCCAGTACTTC

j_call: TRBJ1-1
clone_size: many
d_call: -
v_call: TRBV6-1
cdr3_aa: CASILQRNTEAFF
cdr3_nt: TGTGCCAGCATACTTCAACGGAACACTGAAGCTTTCTTT

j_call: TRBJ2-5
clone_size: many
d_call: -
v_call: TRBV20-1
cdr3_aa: CSARRGFLETQYF
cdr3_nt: TGCAGTGCTAGAAGGGGGTTCTTGGAGACCCAGTACTTC

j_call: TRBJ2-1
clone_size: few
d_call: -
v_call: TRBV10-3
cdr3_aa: CAIRVADSSYNEQFF
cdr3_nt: TGTGCCATCAGGGTAGCGGATAGCTCCTACAATGAGCAGTTCTTC

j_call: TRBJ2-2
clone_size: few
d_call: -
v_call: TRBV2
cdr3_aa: CASSEGYTGELFF
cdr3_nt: TGTGCCAGCAGTGAAGGGTACACCGGGGAGCTGTTTTTT

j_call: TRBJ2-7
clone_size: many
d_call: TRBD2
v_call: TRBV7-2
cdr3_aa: CASSSGLAGDEQYF
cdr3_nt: TGTGCCAGCAGCTCGGGACTAGCGGGAGACGAGCAGTACTTC

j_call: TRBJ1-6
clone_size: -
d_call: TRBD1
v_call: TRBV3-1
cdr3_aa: CASSHSGGNSPLHF
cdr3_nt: TGTGCCAGCAGCCACTCAGGGGGGAATTCACCCCTCCACTTT

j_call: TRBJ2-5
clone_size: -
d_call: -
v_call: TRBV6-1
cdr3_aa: CASSLGRGTGTEETQYF
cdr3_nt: TGTGCCAGCAGTCTCGGCCGAGGTACGGGGACGGAAGAGACCCAGTACTTC

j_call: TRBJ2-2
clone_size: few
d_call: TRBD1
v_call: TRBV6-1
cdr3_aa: CASSVRTGPGELFF
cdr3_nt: TGTGCCAGCAGTGTAAGGACAGGGCCCGGGGAGCTGTTTTTT

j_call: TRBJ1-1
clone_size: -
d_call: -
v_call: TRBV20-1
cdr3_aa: CSASRQVLQAFF
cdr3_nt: TGCAGTGCATCACGACAAGTTCTCCAAGCTTTCTTT

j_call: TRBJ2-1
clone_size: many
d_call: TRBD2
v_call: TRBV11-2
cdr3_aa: CASSTQIAGAVERLNEQFF
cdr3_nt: TGTGCCAGCAGCACCCAAATAGCGGGAGCGGTTGAGAGGCTAAATGAGCAGTTCTTC

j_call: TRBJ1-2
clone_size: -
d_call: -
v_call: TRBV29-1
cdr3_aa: CSVERSADNYGYTF
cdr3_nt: TGCAGCGTTGAACGGTCGGCAGACAACTATGGCTACACCTTC

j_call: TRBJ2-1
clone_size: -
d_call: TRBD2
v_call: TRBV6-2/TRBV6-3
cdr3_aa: CASRRLAGGLEQFF
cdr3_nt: TGTGCCAGCAGAAGACTAGCGGGGGGGCTCGAGCAGTTCTTC

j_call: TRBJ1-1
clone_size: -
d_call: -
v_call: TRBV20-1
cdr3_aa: CSARPGGHTEAFF
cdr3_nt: TGCAGTGCTAGACCCGGAGGGCACACTGAAGCTTTCTTT

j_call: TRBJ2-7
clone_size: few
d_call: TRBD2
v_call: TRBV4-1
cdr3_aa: CASSQGLAGGSVHEQYF
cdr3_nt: TGCGCCAGCAGCCAAGGACTAGCGGGAGGATCTGTCCACGAGCAGTACTTC

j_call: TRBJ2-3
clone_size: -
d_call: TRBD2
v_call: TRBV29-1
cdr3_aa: CSVALAGGPDTQYF
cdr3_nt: TGCAGCGTTGCACTAGCGGGAGGCCCAGATACGCAGTATTTT

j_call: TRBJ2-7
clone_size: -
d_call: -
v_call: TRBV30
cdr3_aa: CAWSVSSYEQYF
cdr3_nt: TGTGCCTGGAGTGTATCTTCCTACGAGCAGTACTTC

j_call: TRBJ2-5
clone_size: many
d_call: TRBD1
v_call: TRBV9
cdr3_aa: CASSVGTGTQETQYF
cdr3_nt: TGTGCCAGCAGCGTAGGGACAGGGACCCAAGAGACCCAGTACTTC

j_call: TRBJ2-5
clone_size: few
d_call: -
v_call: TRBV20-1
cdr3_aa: CSARETHRMETQYF
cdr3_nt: TGCAGTGCTAGAGAAACCCACAGAATGGAGACCCAGTACTTC

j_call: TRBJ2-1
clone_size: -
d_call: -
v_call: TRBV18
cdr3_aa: CASSPWRARIYNEQFF
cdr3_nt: TGTGCCAGCTCACCGTGGCGAGCGCGCATATACAATGAGCAGTTCTTC

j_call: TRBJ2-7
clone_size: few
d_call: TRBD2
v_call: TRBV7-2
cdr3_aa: CASSLSTSEYEQYF
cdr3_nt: TGTGCCAGCAGCTTATCGACTAGCGAGTACGAGCAGTACTTC

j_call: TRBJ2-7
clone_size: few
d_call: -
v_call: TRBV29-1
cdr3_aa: CSVVPGGTQLIYEQYF
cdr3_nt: TGCAGCGTTGTTCCAGGGGGGACCCAACTTATCTACGAGCAGTACTTC

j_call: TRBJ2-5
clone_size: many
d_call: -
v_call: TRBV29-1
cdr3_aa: CSAGSRQETQYF
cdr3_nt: TGCAGCGCGGGGAGCCGCCAAGAGACCCAGTACTTC

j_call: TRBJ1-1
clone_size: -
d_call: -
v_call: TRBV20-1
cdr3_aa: CSVPRSMNTEAFF
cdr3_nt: TGCAGTGTTCCCCGCAGCATGAACACTGAAGCTTTCTTT

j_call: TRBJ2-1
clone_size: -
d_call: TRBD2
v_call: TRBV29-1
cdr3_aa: CSVEDGGRGYNEQFF
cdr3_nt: TGCAGCGTTGAAGATGGCGGGAGAGGGTACAATGAGCAGTTCTTC

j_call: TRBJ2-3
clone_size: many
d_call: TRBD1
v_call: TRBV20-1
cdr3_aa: CSASSGGAVKDTQYF
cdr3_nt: TGCAGTGCTAGTTCAGGGGGCGCGGTGAAAGATACGCAGTATTTT

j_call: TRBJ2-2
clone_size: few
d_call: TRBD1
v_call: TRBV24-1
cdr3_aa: CATRTGANTGELFF
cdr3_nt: TGTGCCACTAGGACAGGCGCGAACACCGGGGAGCTGTTTTTT